Shown below are 22 T cell receptor beta chains from a single sample sequenced in a study of spatial heterogeneity in lung cancer. TCRdb analysed the 5' RACE reads with MiXCR anew, one entry per CDR3 protein. The sample contains some 13,000 distinct CDR3 sequences, 14% of which appear only once. Sample time point: sample taken at primary tumor resection. Researchers sequenced whole RNA taken from tumor, nontumor lung or frozen PBMC without sorting. The specimen was PBMCs, collected at surgery. The receptors were sampled from a female donor with early-stage non-small cell lung cancer.

This clonotype was detected a few times. The V and J genes are TRBV9 and TRBJ2-2, with D possibly matching TRBD1 (6 bases). Trimming took 2 bases from V and 5 from J, leaving 13 bases between them. The germline gives CDR1 SGDLS, CDR2 YYNGEE. The CDR3 spans 15 residues. CDR3 nucleotides: TGTGCCAGCAGCGTCGGGCCTAGGGGGACCGGGGAGCTGTTTTTT. Protein product: CASSVGPRGTGELFF.

The chain is built from TRBV6-5 and TRBJ2-3; D not certain. The CDR3 runs to 15 residues. Germline V CDR1 and CDR2: MNHEY, SVGAGI. The V and J ends lost 5 bases and 1 base respectively, with 13 bases between them. CDR3 nucleotides: TGTGCCAGCAGTCCCTCCCGCCTAGGCACAGATACGCAGTATTTT. Protein product: CASSPSRLGTDTQYF.

This clonotype was detected ten times or more. The rearrangement links TRBV3-1 to TRBJ2-1, with TRBD2 identical over 9 bases. Germline lookup yields CDR1 LGHDT and CDR2 YNNKEL (reference sequence). The CDR3 contains 16 residues. Trimming removed 4 bases from V and 0 bases from J; junction bases left unmatched: 4. Here the CDR3 DNA reads TGTGCCAGCAGCCTCCTAGCGGGGAGCTCCTACAATGAGCAGTTCTTC. Translated, it gives CASSLLAGSSYNEQFF.

This clonotype rates as medium-sized. The chain joins TRBV6-6 to TRBJ2-7; D not resolved. The V end was cut by 2 bases, the J end by 1 base, with 6 bases between. Germline V gene data show CDR1 as MNHNY and CDR2 as SVGAGI (reference sequence). The CDR3 sequence is 13 residues long. CDR3 loop: CASSYTNSYEQYF. Here the CDR3 DNA reads TGTGCCAGCAGTTACACAAATTCCTACGAGCAGTACTTC.

This clonotype is categorized as medium-sized. This chain uses TRBV28 with TRBJ2-7; D may be TRBD1 (6 bases). Germline loops: CDR1 MDHEN, CDR2 SYDVKM. The CDR3 extends over 13 amino acids. Trimming cost V 6 bases and J 3 bases, with 12 bases left between them. The CDR3: CASSRRTDYEQYF. The DNA of the CDR3 is TGTGCCAGCAGCCGTCGGACAGACTACGAGCAGTACTTC. Combining the CDR3 with reference TRBV28 and TRBJ2-7 gives the whole variable domain DVKVTQSSRYLVKRTGEKVFLECVQDMDHENMFWYRQDPGLGLRLIYFSYDVKMKEKGDIPEGYSVSREKKERFSLILESASTNQTSMYLCASSRRTDYEQYFGPGTRLTVT.

The sample holds many counts of this clonotype. CDR3 region: CSVERAGTGYTF. The CDR3 coding sequence is TGCAGCGTTGAAAGGGCGGGGACTGGCTACACCTTC. The V call is TRBV29-1, the J call TRBJ1-2; D may be TRBD1 (5 bases). CDR1 and CDR2 (germline): SQVTM, ANQGSEA. The CDR3 loop spans 12 amino acids. V shed 2 bases and J shed 7 bases, with 11 bases lying between them. The whole variable domain, filled in from reference TRBV29-1 and TRBJ1-2, reads SAVISQKPSRDICQRGTSLTIQCQVDSQVTMMFWYRQQPGQSLTLIATANQGSEATYESGFVIDKFPISRPNLTFSTLTVSNMSPEDSSIYLCSVERAGTGYTFGSGTRLTVV.

This clonotype was detected ten times or more. The genes are TRBV18 and TRBJ2-7; D ambiguous. The germline V and J ends were trimmed by 3 bases and 3 bases, with 12 bases remaining between them. The CDR3 has 14 amino acids. Germline-derived CDR1 and CDR2 are KGHSH and LQKENI. The CDR3 loop reads CASSPPGRLYEQYF. CDR3 sequence (DNA): TGTGCCAGCTCACCCCCCGGACGGCTCTACGAGCAGTACTTC.

There are many counts of this clonotype. The chain recombines TRBV7-2 with TRBJ2-4, with TRBD1 matching over 7 bases. Germline CDR1 SGHTA, CDR2 FQGNSA. Losses at the gene ends were 6 bases for V and 5 bases for J; bases not matched to a gene: 7. The CDR3 covers 14 residues. The chain's CDR3 is CASRYSGTENIQYF. The CDR3 nucleotides read TGTGCCAGCAGGTATTCCGGGACAGAAAACATTCAGTACTTC.

This clonotype was seen at least ten times. The chain has TRBV29-1 and TRBJ2-3; perhaps TRBD2 as D (5 bases). The germline V gene encodes CDR1 SQVTM and CDR2 ANQGSEA. V was trimmed by 5 bases and J by 4 bases, leaving 13 bases between them. This CDR3 spans 13 amino acids. In nucleotides, the CDR3 is TGCAGCGTTTCGAACCTGGAGGCAGATACGCAGTATTTT. Residues: CSVSNLEADTQYF.

V is TRBV2 and J is TRBJ2-7; D is unresolved. The germline gives CDR1 SNHLY, CDR2 FYNNEI. Between the trimmed V and J ends, which lost 1 base and 2 bases, there was a span of 12 bases. The CDR3 totals 15 residues. The CDR3 nucleotides are TGTGCCAGCAGTGAAGAGAGTGCCACGACCTACGAGCAGTACTTC. Translated, it gives CASSEESATTYEQYF.

By share of the sample, this clonotype is medium-sized. The rearrangement joins TRBV4-2 to TRBJ2-5; D might be TRBD1 (5 bases). V was cut by 0 bases and J by 2 bases, with 10 bases left in between. This CDR3 region has 15 residues. Looked up from germline, CDR1 is LGHNA and CDR2 is YNFKEQ. The CDR3 sequence: CASSQEWGRQETQYF. The CDR3 bases are TGTGCCAGCAGCCAAGAGTGGGGCAGGCAAGAGACCCAGTACTTC.

This clonotype was counted ten times or more. The J gene is TRBJ2-1, the V gene TRBV29-1; D gene uncertain. The CDR3 spans 12 residues. The germline V gene has CDR1 SQVTM and CDR2 ANQGSEA. Deletions cut 4 bases from V and 5 bases from J, with 9 bases between. CDR3 in DNA: TGCAGCGTTGTCGTGAGAAACAATGAGCAGTTCTTC. It translates to CSVVVRNNEQFF.

This clonotype occurred many times. The genes are TRBV3-1 and TRBJ2-7, with 7 bases aligning to TRBD1. There are 14 residues in the CDR3. Per the germline V gene, CDR1 is LGHDT and CDR2 is YNNKEL (reference sequence). Trimming cost V 6 bases and J 0 bases; bases outside gene matches: 5. This CDR3 is CASRQGQLSYEQYF. The CDR3 coding sequence is TGTGCCAGCAGGCAGGGACAGCTCTCCTACGAGCAGTACTTC.

In this sample, this clonotype turned up many times. The rearrangement links TRBV19 to TRBJ1-5; D is ambiguous. The CDR3 is 16 residues long. The germline CDR1 and CDR2 sequences are LNHDA and SQIVND (reference sequence). V was shortened by 1 base and J by 0 bases, with 10 bases between the two germline ends. The CDR3 is CASSIVGSYSNQPQHF. CDR3 bases: TGTGCCAGTAGTATAGTCGGCAGCTATAGCAATCAGCCCCAGCATTTT.

This clonotype is categorized as medium-sized. This rearrangement joins TRBV6-2 or TRBV6-3 to TRBJ2-1; D gene unclear. Germline assignment: CDR1 MNHEY and CDR2 SVGEGT. The length of the CDR3 is 11 residues. V was cut by 8 bases and J by 9 bases, with 11 bases left in between. The CDR3, as DNA: TGTGCCAGCTCCTCCCTCCCTGAGCAGTTCTTC. Translated, it gives CASSSLPEQFF.

This clonotype occurred a few times. The chain carries TRBV20-1 and TRBJ2-7, with 9 bases fitting TRBD1. The CDR3 totals 14 residues. The J segment lost 6 bases and the V segment lost 5 bases, leaving 11 bases of the junction unmatched. Germline V lookup: CDR1 DFQATT, CDR2 SNEGSKA (reference sequence). CDR3 loop: CSAVPGQGAVEQYF. The DNA for the CDR3 is TGCAGTGCTGTACCGGGACAGGGTGCGGTCGAGCAGTACTTC.

This clonotype is medium-sized within its sample. V is TRBV2 and J is TRBJ2-5; 11 nucleotides agree with TRBD2. CDR3 length: 17 amino acids. Germline CDR1 is SNHLY and CDR2 is FYNNEI. With V trimmed by 8 bases and J by 0 bases, 11 bases remained unmatched. The CDR3 here is CASGPGTSGSYQETQYF. The CDR3 DNA reads as TGTGCCAGCGGACCCGGGACTAGCGGCTCGTACCAAGAGACCCAGTACTTC.

The chain is built from TRBV11-2 and TRBJ2-3; possible D gene TRBD1, 5 bases. The CDR3 runs 12 residues. V was shortened by 5 bases and J by 6 bases, with 9 bases between the two germline ends. Germline CDR1 SGHAT, CDR2 FQNNGV. CDR3 sequence reads: CASSKTVDTQYF. DNA for the CDR3: TGTGCCAGCAGCAAGACAGTGGATACGCAGTATTTT.

By sample fraction, this clonotype is medium-sized. J is TRBJ2-1 and V is TRBV29-1, with a weak D call TRBD1 (6 bases). CDR1 is SQVTM and CDR2 is ANQGSEA in the germline V gene. Trimming stripped 1 base from V and 2 bases from J, with 18 bases between. The CDR3 spans 17 residues. CDR3 in amino acids: CSVEGGIAGAPYNEQFF. The CDR3 DNA is TGCAGCGTTGAAGGTGGGATTGCAGGGGCCCCCTACAATGAGCAGTTCTTC.

This clonotype was seen repeatedly, ten times or more. CDR3 sequence (DNA): TGCAGTGCTAGGGACAGCAACCGCTATGGCTACACCTTC. It yields the protein CSARDSNRYGYTF. The gene calls are TRBV20-1 and TRBJ1-2; TRBD1 is a possible D gene (6 bases). CDR1 is DFQATT, CDR2 SNEGSKA, per germline (reference sequence). V was shortened by 3 bases and J by 4 bases, with 12 bases between the two germline ends. The CDR3 contains 13 residues.

In its sample, this clonotype ranks as medium-sized. The rearrangement joins TRBV12-3 or TRBV12-4 to TRBJ2-2; no firm D call. The CDR3 consists of 15 residues. V dropped 5 bases and J dropped 0 bases, with 10 bases sitting between them. The DNA for the CDR3 is TGTGCCAGCAGTAGCCGTAGGGCGAACACCGGGGAGCTGTTTTTT. Translated, it gives CASSSRRANTGELFF.

The rearrangement uses TRBV2 and TRBJ2-7; D uncertain. CDR1 is SNHLY, CDR2 FYNNEI, per germline. The CDR3 totals 13 residues. The ends were cut back, 3 bases at V and 3 bases at J, with 9 bases in the middle. Here the CDR3 DNA reads TGTGCCAGCAGTGATCTCTGGGGCTACGAGCAGTACTTC. Translating gives CASSDLWGYEQYF.